The source of this T cell receptor beta chain is a study of T-cell memory formation after mild COVID-19. Study-level information: The TCR clusters were mostly specific to one donor.

Study-wide points: Clones shrinking from day 15 to 85 showed even CD4/CD8 mixes; later expanders tilted CD4+.

Regarding this clonotype: Its antigen is currently unknown. At one end, the junction sequence differs from germline, possibly due to a read error.

The CDR3 has 13 residues. CDR1 is ENHRY and CDR2 is SYGVKD in the germline V gene. Using constant-segment primers, 5'RACE produced TCR alpha and TCR beta cDNA libraries carrying sample barcodes and UMIs. Using its own MiXCR run on the 5' RACE reads, TCRdb lists one record per CDR3 protein. The sample holds 190,000 or so distinct CDR3 sequences, 8% to 11% seen once. The clonotype originates from a young man who had mild COVID-19 (a few samples of this study predate the infection). Cell type and time point are not known. V and J are TRBV10-3 and TRBJ2-2; TRBD1 agrees at 9 bases. The sample consisted of PBMCs or a T cell subset sorted from them (not recorded which). CDR3 region: CATGTGPTGELIF. CDR3 coding DNA: TGTGCCACCGGGACAGGGCCCACCGGGGAGCTGATTTTT.